This T cell receptor (beta chain) was sequenced during a study of cytomegalovirus exposure and HLA in healthy donors. Use of 60 Vbeta and 13 Jbeta primers characterized the PCR. The method was immunoSEQ multiplex PCR; TCRdb's version includes in-frame clones alone and lacks a portion of them. The sample yields 150,000 to 200,000 clones, around 79% seen once. The material sequenced was PBMCs. The source is a woman between 50 and 59 years old in good health and CMV-seronegative.

This CDR3 is CATNGGGWNEQYF. The CDR3 DNA sequence: TGTGCCACAAACGGGGGAGGGTGGAACGAGCAGTACTTC. The V and J genes are TRBV28 and TRBJ2-7; TRBD2 matches at 7 bases. Germline CDR1 is MDHEN and CDR2 is SYDVKM. This CDR3 comprises 13 residues. Trimming at V came to 10 bases and at J to 5 bases, leaving 11 bases not matched to a gene.